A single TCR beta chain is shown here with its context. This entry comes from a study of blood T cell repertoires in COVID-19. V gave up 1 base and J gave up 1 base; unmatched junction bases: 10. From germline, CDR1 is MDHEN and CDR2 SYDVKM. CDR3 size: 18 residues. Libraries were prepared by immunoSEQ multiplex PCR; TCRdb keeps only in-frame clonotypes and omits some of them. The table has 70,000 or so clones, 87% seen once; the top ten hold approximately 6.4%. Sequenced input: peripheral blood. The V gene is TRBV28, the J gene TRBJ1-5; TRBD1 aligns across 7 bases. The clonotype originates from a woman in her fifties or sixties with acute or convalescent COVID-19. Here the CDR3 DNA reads TGTGCCAGCAGTTTATACGCCATAAGGGGGCCGAGCAATCAGCCCCAGCATTTT. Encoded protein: CASSLYAIRGPSNQPQHF. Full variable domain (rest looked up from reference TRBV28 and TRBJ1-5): DVKVTQSSRYLVKRTGEKVFLECVQDMDHENMFWYRQDPGLGLRLIYFSYDVKMKEKGDIPEGYSVSREKKERFSLILESASTNQTSMYLCASSLYAIRGPSNQPQHFGDGTRLSIL.